This T cell receptor (beta chain) was identified in a study of T-cell memory formation after mild COVID-19. Study-wide findings and caveats: Clones that contracted clustered mainly in CM and EM if CD4+ and in EMRA if CD8+.

MiXCR was run by TCRdb on the 5' RACE reads, yielding one entry per CDR3 protein. Seen here are roughly 130,000 distinct CDR3 sequences, approximately 16% observed once, and the top ten hold 14%. J was trimmed by 1 base and V by 4 bases; bases with no gene match: 10. The CDR3 length is 18 residues. CDR1 LGHDT and CDR2 YNNKEL come from the germline V gene (reference sequence). Notes on this clonotype: Its antigen remains unknown.

Input material: PBMCs or a T cell subset sorted from them (not recorded which). This clonotype originated in an adult woman who had mild COVID-19 (a few samples of this study predate the infection). Cell type and time point are not known. The rearrangement joins TRBV3-1 to TRBJ1-5; 10 bases map to TRBD1. CDR3 sequence (DNA): TGTGCCAGCAGCCTAAGACGTCCGGGACAGGGGAGCAATCAGCCCCAGCATTTT. This codes for CASSLRRPGQGSNQPQHF.